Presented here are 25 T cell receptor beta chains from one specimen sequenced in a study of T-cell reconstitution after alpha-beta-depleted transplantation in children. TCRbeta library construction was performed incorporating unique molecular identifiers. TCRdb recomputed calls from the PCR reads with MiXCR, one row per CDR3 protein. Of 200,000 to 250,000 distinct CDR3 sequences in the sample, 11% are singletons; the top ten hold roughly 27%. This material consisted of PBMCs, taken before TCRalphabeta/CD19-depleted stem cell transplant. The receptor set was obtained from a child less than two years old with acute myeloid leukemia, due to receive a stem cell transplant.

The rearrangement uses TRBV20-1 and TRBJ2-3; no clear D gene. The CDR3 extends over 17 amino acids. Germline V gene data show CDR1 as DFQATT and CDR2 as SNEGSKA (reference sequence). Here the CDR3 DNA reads TGCTGCGCTTACTACGCCCTGGGGTCCGAGGATTCAGATACGCAGTATTTT. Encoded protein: CCAYYALGSEDSDTQYF.

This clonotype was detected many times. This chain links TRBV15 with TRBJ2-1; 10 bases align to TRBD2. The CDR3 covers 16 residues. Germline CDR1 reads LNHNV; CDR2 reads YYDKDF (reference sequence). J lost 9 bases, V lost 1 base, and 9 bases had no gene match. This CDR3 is CATSRGPSGRGGEQFF. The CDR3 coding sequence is TGTGCCACCAGCAGAGGCCCTAGCGGGAGAGGGGGTGAGCAGTTCTTC.

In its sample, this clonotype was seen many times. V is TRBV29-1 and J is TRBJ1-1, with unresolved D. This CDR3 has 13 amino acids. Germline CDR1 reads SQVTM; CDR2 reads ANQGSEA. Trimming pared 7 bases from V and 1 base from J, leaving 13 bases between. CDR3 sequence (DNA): TGCAGCGGCCGTGAGGGCCGGAACACTGAAGCTTTCTTT. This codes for CSGREGRNTEAFF.

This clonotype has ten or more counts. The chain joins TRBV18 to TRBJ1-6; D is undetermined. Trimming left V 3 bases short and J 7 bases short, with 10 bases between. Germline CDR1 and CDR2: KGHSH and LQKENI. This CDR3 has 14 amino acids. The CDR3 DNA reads TGTGCCAGCTCACCTCAGGCGGCGAATTCACCCCTCCACTTT. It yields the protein CASSPQAANSPLHF.

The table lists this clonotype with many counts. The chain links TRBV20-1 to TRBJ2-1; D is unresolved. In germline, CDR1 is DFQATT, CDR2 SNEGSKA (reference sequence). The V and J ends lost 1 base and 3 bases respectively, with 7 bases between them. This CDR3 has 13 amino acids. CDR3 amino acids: CSARARIYNEQFF. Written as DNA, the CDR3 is TGCAGTGCTAGAGCGCGGATCTACAATGAGCAGTTCTTC.

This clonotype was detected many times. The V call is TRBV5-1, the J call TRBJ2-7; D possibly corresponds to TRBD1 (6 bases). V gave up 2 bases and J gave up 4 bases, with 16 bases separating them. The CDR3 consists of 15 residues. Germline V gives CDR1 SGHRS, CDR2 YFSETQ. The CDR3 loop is CASSLRQATPYEQYF. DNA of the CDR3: TGCGCCAGCAGCTTAAGACAGGCGACCCCATACGAGCAGTACTTC.

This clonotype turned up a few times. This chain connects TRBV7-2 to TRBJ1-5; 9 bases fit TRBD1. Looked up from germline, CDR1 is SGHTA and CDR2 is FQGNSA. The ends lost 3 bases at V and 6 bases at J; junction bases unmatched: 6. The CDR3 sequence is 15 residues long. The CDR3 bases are TGTGCCAGCAGCTTGGACAGGGGAGTTGGTCAGCCCCAGCATTTT. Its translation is CASSLDRGVGQPQHF.

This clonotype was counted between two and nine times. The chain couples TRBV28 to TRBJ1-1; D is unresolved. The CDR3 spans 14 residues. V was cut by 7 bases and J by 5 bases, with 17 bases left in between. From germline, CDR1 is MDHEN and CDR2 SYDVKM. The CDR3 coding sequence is TGTGCCAGCACGACCCCCGGAGGGAAGACTGAAGCTTTCTTT. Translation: CASTTPGGKTEAFF. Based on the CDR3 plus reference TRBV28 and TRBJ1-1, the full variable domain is DVKVTQSSRYLVKRTGEKVFLECVQDMDHENMFWYRQDPGLGLRLIYFSYDVKMKEKGDIPEGYSVSREKKERFSLILESASTNQTSMYLCASTTPGGKTEAFFGQGTRLTVV.

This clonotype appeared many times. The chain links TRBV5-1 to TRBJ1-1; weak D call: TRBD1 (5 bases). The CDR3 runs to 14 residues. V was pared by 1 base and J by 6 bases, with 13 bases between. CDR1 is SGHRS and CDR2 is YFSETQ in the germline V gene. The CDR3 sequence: CASSLSGAVSEAFF. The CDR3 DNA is TGCGCCAGCAGCTTGAGTGGGGCTGTCTCTGAAGCTTTCTTT.

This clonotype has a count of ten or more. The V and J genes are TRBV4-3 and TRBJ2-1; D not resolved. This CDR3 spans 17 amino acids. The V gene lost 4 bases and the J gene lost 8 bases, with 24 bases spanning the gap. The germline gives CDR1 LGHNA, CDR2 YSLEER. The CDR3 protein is CASSPNPLDILADEQFF. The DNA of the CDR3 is TGCGCCAGCAGCCCCAACCCCCTAGATATCTTAGCCGATGAGCAGTTCTTC.

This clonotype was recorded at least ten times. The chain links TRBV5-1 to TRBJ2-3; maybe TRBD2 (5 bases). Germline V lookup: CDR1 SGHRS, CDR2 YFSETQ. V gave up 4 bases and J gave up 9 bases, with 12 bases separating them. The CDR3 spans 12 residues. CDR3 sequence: CASSLREDTQYF. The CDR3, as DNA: TGCGCCAGCAGCCTGAGGGAAGACACGCAGTATTTT.

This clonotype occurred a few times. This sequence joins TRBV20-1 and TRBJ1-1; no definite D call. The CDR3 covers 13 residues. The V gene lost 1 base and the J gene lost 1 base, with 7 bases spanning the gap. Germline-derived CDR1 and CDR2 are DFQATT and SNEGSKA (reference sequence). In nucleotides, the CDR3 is TGCAGTGCTAGAGGCGACCCGAACACTGAAGCTTTCTTT. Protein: CSARGDPNTEAFF.

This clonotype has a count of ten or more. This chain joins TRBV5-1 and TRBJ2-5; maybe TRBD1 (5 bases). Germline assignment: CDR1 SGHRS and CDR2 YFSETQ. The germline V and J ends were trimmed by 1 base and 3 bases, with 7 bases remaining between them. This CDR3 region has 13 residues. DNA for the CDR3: TGCGCCAGCAGCTTGCAACAGGAAGAGACCCAGTACTTC. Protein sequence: CASSLQQEETQYF.

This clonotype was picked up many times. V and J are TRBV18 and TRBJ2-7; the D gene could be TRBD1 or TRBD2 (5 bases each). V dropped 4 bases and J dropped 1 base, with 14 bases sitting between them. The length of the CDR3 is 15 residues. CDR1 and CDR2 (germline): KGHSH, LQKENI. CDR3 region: CASSLAAGRSYEQYF. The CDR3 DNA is TGTGCCAGCTCACTTGCGGCAGGGAGATCCTACGAGCAGTACTTC.

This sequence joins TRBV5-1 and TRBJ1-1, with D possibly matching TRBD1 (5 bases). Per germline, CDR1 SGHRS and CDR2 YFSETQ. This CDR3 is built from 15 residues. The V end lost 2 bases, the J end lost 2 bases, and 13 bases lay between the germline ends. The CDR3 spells CASSLPQARNTEAFF. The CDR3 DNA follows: TGCGCCAGCAGCTTACCACAGGCGAGAAACACTGAAGCTTTCTTT.

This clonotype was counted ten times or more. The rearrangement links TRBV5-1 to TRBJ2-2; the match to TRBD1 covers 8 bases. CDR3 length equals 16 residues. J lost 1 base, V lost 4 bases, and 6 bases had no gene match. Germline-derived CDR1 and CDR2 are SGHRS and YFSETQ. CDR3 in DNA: TGCGCCAGCAGCACAACCGGGACAGGGAACACCGGGGAGCTGTTTTTT. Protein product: CASSTTGTGNTGELFF.

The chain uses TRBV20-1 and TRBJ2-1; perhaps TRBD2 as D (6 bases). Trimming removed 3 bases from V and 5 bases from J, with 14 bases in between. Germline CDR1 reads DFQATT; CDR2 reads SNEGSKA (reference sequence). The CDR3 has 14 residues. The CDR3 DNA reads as TGCAGTGCTAGTGCCAGACTAGAGAACAATGAGCAGTTCTTC. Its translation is CSASARLENNEQFF.

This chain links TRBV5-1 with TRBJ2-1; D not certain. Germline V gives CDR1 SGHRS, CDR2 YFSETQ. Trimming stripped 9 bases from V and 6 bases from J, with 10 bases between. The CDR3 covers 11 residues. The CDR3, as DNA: TGCGCCAAACATGGATCCAATGAGCAGTTCTTC. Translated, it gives CAKHGSNEQFF.

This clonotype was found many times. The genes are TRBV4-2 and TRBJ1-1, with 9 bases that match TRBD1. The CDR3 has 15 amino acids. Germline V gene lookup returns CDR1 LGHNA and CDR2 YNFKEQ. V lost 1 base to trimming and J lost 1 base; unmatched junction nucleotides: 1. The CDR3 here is CASSQVDRGNTEAFF. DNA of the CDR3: TGTGCCAGCAGCCAAGTGGACAGGGGGAACACTGAAGCTTTCTTT.

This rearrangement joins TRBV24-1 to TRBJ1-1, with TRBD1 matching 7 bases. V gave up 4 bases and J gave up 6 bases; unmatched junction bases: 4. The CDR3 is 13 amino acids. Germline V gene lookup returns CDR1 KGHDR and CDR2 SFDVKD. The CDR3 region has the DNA TGTGCCACCAGTGACCCGGGACAGTCTGAAGCTTTCTTT. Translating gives CATSDPGQSEAFF.

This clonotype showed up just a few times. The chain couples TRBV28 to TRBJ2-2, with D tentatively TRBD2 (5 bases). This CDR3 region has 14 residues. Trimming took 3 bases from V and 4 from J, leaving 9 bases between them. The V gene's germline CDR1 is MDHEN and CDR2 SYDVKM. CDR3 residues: CASSLRVGTGELFF. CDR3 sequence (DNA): TGTGCCAGCAGTTTGCGGGTGGGCACCGGGGAGCTGTTTTTT.

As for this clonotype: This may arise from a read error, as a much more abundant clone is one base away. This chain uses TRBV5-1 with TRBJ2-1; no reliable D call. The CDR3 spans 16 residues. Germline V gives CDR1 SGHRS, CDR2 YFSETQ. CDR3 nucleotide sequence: TGCGCCAGCAGCTTGGCCTACGGTGGAATTTACAATGAGCGGTTCTTC. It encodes CASSLAYGGIYNERFF. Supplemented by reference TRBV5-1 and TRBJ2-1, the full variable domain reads KAGVTQTPRYLIKTRGQQVTLSCSPISGHRSVSWYQQTPGQGLQFLFEYFSETQRNKGNFPGRFSGRQFSNSRSEMNVSTLELGDSALYLCASSLAYGGIYNERFFGPGTRLTVL.

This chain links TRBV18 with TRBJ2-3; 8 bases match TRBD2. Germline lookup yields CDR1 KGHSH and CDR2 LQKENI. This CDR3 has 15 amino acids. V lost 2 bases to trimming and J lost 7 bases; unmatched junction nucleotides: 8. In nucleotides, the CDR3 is TGTGCCAGCTCACCAGGAGCGGGGGCGCGCTATACGCAGTATTTT. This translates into CASSPGAGARYTQYF.

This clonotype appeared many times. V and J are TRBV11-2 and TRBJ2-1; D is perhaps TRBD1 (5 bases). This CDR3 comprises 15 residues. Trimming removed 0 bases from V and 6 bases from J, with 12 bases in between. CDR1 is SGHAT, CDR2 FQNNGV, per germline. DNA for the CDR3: TGTGCCAGCAGCTTAGATATGGGGCGACGCAATGAGCAGTTCTTC. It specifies CASSLDMGRRNEQFF.

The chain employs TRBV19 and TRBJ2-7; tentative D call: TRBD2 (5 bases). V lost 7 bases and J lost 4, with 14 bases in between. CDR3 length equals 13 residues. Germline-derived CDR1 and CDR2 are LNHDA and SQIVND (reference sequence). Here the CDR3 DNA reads TGTGCCAGTACCGCACCCGGAGGATACGAGCAGTACTTC. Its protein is CASTAPGGYEQYF. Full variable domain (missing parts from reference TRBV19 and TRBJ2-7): DGGITQSPKYLFRKEGQNVTLSCEQNLNHDAMYWYRQDPGQGLRLIYYSQIVNDFQKGDIAEGYSVSREKKESFPLTVTSAQKNPTAFYLCASTAPGGYEQYFGPGTRLTVT.